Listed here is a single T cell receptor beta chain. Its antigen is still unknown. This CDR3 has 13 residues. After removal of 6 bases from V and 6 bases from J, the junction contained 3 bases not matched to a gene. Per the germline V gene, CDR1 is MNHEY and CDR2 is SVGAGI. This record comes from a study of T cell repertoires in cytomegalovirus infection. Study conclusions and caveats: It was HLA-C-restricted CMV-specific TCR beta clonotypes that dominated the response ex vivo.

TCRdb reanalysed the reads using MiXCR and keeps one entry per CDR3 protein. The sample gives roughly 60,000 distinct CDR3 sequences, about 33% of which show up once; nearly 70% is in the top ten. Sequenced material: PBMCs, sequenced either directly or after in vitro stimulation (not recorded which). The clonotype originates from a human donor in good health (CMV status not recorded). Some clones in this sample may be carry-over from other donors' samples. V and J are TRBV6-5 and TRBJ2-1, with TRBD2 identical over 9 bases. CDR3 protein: CASRKRGANEQFF. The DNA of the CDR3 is TGTGCCAGCAGAAAGCGGGGGGCCAATGAGCAGTTCTTC.